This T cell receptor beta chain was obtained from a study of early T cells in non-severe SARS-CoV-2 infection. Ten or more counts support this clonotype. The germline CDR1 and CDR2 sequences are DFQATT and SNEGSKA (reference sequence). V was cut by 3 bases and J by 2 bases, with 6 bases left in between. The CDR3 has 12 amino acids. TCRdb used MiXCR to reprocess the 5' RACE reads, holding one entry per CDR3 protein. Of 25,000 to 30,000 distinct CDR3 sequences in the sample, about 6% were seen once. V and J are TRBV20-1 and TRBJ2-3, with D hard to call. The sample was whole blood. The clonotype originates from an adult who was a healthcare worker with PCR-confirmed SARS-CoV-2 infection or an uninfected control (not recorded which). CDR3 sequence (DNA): TGCAGTGCTAGGCCTCTCACAGATACGCAGTATTTT. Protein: CSARPLTDTQYF.